The source of this T cell receptor (beta chain) is a study of blood T cell repertoires in COVID-19. Study at large: Samples of COVID-19 (acute and convalescent) were obtained from the United States, Italy and Spain. The analysed material was cDNA or gDNA that came from T cells, B-cell-depleted T cells, or PBMCs.

Per the authors' pipeline: Scientists estimated how many nucleated cells there were by amplifying reference gene primers. Produced via immunoSEQ multiplex PCR; TCRdb's table is partial and in-frame only. That table furnishes V, J and clone size, whereas the DNA furnished D and trimming. There are about 70,000 clones in the sample; 65% to 85% occur only once, and about 1.9% lies in the top ten. This clonotype was obtained from a woman aged 60-75 years with acute or convalescent COVID-19. Specimen: peripheral blood.

CDR3 protein: CASSVDAGGRGTEAFF. CDR3 bases: TGTGCCAGCAGCGTAGACGCAGGGGGAAGGGGCACTGAAGCTTTCTTT. V and J are TRBV9 and TRBJ1-1, with 7 bases aligning to TRBD1. Trimming removed 0 bases from V and 4 bases from J; junction bases left unmatched: 9. The CDR3 is made up of 16 amino acids. CDR1 is SGDLS, CDR2 YYNGEE, per germline. Looking up the rest from reference TRBV9 and TRBJ1-1 gives the full variable domain: DSGVTQTPKHLITATGQRVTLRCSPRSGDLSVYWYQQSLDQGLQFLIQYYNGEERAKGNILERFSAQQFPDLHSELNLSSLELGDSALYFCASSVDAGGRGTEAFFGQGTRLTVV.